These T cell receptor beta chains were read from a single sample in a study of blood T cell repertoires in COVID-19. Using immunoSEQ multiplex PCR, the repertoire was profiled, and TCRdb retains in-frame clones only, with some absent. The table shows 120,000 or so clones, with 85% to 90% occurring only once. What was sequenced was peripheral blood. These receptors originate from a man of 80 years or more with active or convalescent COVID-19. CDR3s include the opening cysteine and the closing phenylalanine or tryptophan. The D gene is left open where the match is weak. Size is stated for part of the rows, as once, few or many counts, or as a class when the clone is expanded.

J: TRBJ2-7; D: .; V: TRBV29-1; size: .; DNA: TGCAGCGCCCCACCCCTAGCAGATATACACTCCTACGAGCAGTACTTC; CDR3: CSAPPLADIHSYEQYF
J: TRBJ2-7; D: .; V: TRBV7-6; size: .; DNA: TGTGCCAGCAGCCAATTAGGTGATTTGAGGGAGCAGTACTTC; CDR3: CASSQLGDLREQYF
J: TRBJ1-1; D: .; V: TRBV7-6; size: once; DNA: TGTGCCAGCAGCGCGGGTGGGAACACTGAAGCTTTCTTT; CDR3: CASSAGGNTEAFF
J: TRBJ1-3; D: .; V: TRBV7-2; size: .; DNA: TGTGCCAGCAGATTGGACTCCTCTGGAAACACCATATATTTT; CDR3: CASRLDSSGNTIYF
J: TRBJ1-5; D: .; V: TRBV6-4; size: .; DNA: TGTGCCAGCAATGGTCCAGCGGAACAGCCCCAGCATTTT; CDR3: CASNGPAEQPQHF
J: TRBJ1-4; D: TRBD1; V: TRBV5-6; size: .; DNA: TGTGCCAGCAGCTTAAAGACAGGGCTTAATGAAAAACTGTTTTTT; CDR3: CASSLKTGLNEKLFF
J: TRBJ1-5; D: .; V: TRBV24-1; size: .; DNA: TGTGCCACCAGTGATTTCTTCGGGACTTTTTATAGCAATCAGCCCCAGCATTTT; CDR3: CATSDFFGTFYSNQPQHF
J: TRBJ2-1; D: .; V: TRBV5-8; size: .; DNA: TGTGCCAGCAGCTCCGAAGCCCATCGGAATGAGCAGTTCTTC; CDR3: CASSSEAHRNEQFF
J: TRBJ1-1; D: TRBD1; V: TRBV6-5; size: .; DNA: TGTGCCAGCAGGACTCTCCGGACAGGGTCGGCTGAAGCTTTCTTT; CDR3: CASRTLRTGSAEAFF
J: TRBJ2-3; D: TRBD2; V: TRBV28; size: .; DNA: TGTGCCAGCAGTTCCGGGACTAGCTACCCCGGGAATACGCAGTATTTT; CDR3: CASSSGTSYPGNTQYF
J: TRBJ2-2; D: TRBD2; V: TRBV7-8; size: .; DNA: TGTGCCAGCAGCTTAAGTAGCGGGGGGGCCGGAACCGGGGAGCTGTTTTTT; CDR3: CASSLSSGGAGTGELFF
J: TRBJ1-5; D: .; V: TRBV28; size: .; DNA: TGTGCCAGCGCGCCCGCGGGGAGGAGGTCGAGCAATCAGCCCCAGCATTTT; CDR3: CASAPAGRRSSNQPQHF
J: TRBJ2-4; D: .; V: TRBV18; size: .; DNA: TGTGCCAGCTCACCAGGTGGCGGGGTCGGCAAAAACATTCAGTACTTC; CDR3: CASSPGGGVGKNIQYF
J: TRBJ2-1; D: TRBD1; V: TRBV14; size: once; DNA: TGTGCCAGCAGCCAAATGACAGGGCCCTACAATGAGCAGTTCTTC; CDR3: CASSQMTGPYNEQFF
J: TRBJ2-6; D: .; V: TRBV10-3; size: .; DNA: TGTGCCATCAGCCCCGTCGCAGCTGGGGCCAACGTCCTGACTTTC; CDR3: CAISPVAAGANVLTF
J: TRBJ1-1; D: TRBD1; V: TRBV7-6; size: .; DNA: TGTGCCAGCAGCATCGACAGGGATACTGAAGCTTTCTTT; CDR3: CASSIDRDTEAFF
J: TRBJ1-2; D: TRBD1; V: TRBV12-3/TRBV12-4; size: .; DNA: TGTGCCAGCAGAACAGGGGTTGGGGGCTACACCTTC; CDR3: CASRTGVGGYTF
J: TRBJ1-1; D: .; V: TRBV3-1/TRBV3-2; size: .; DNA: TGTGCCAGCAGCCAAGAGGTGTCCAGGGGTGAAGCTTTCTTT; CDR3: CASSQEVSRGEAFF
J: TRBJ2-4; D: .; V: TRBV6-2/TRBV6-3; size: .; DNA: TGTGCCAGCAGTTACTCGGCCCGGGGCGGGAATTTAAAAAACATTCAGTACTTC; CDR3: CASSYSARGGNLKNIQYF
J: TRBJ2-2; D: .; V: TRBV5-6; size: once; DNA: TGTGCCAGCAGCTTGGCGCGGGGAGGCGACACCGGGGAGCTGTTTTTT; CDR3: CASSLARGGDTGELFF
J: TRBJ1-6; D: TRBD1; V: TRBV3-1/TRBV3-2; size: once; DNA: TGTGCCAGCAGCCAAGGGACAGGTGTTAATTCACCCCTCCACTTT; CDR3: CASSQGTGVNSPLHF
J: TRBJ2-1; D: .; V: TRBV24-1; size: .; DNA: TGTGCCACCGCTCATAGCGGCCGGGTGGACAATGAGCAGTTCTTC; CDR3: CATAHSGRVDNEQFF
J: TRBJ2-2; D: .; V: TRBV18; size: .; DNA: TGTGCCAGCTCCCCGAGGACTGAGCCGAGGACCGGGGAGCTGTTTTTT; CDR3: CASSPRTEPRTGELFF
J: TRBJ1-2; D: .; V: TRBV28; size: few; DNA: TGTGCCAGCCTACCCCCGGGACTGAACTATGGCTACACCTTC; CDR3: CASLPPGLNYGYTF
J: TRBJ1-2; D: TRBD1; V: TRBV6-6; size: .; DNA: TGTGCCAGCAGTTACCACCCCGGGACAGGGGGAGGCTACACCTTC; CDR3: CASSYHPGTGGGYTF
J: TRBJ2-2; D: .; V: TRBV6-4; size: medium-sized; DNA: TGTGCCAGCAGGGAACAGGGTAGTGAGAACACCGGGGAGCTGTTTTTT; CDR3: CASREQGSENTGELFF
J: TRBJ2-5; D: .; V: TRBV29-1; size: once; DNA: TGCAGCGTCTCACTTACTCAGGGAGAGACCCAGTACTTC; CDR3: CSVSLTQGETQYF
J: TRBJ2-5; D: TRBD1; V: TRBV2; size: .; DNA: TGTGCCAGCAGTGACCCCCGGGACAGGGGGGGAGAGACCCAGTACTTC; CDR3: CASSDPRDRGGETQYF
J: TRBJ2-1; D: .; V: TRBV3-1/TRBV3-2; size: .; DNA: TGTGCCAGCAGCCAAGGAATTCGGCTAGCGTTCTACAATGAGCAGTTCTTC; CDR3: CASSQGIRLAFYNEQFF